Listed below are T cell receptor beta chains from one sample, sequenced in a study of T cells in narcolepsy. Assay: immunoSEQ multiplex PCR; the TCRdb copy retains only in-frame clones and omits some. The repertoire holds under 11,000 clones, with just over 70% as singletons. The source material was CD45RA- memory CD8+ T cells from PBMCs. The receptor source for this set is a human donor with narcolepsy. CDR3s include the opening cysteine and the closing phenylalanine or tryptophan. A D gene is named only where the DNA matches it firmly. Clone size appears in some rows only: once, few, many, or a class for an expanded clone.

CDR3nt: TGTGCCAGCAGCAGGACCCCGGGACTTACGAGTAATGAGCAGTTCTTC
CDR3aa: CASSRTPGLTSNEQFF
j_gene: TRBJ2-1
d_gene: .
abundance: .
v_gene: TRBV7-8

CDR3nt: TGTGCCAGCAGTTACTCCGGTACGATCAATGAGCAGTTCTTC
CDR3aa: CASSYSGTINEQFF
j_gene: TRBJ2-1
d_gene: .
abundance: .
v_gene: TRBV6-6

CDR3nt: TGTGCCAGCAGCCAAGCCATTTTCGGGACAGGGGCCTACGAGCAGTACTTC
CDR3aa: CASSQAIFGTGAYEQYF
j_gene: TRBJ2-7
d_gene: TRBD1
abundance: .
v_gene: TRBV4-2

CDR3nt: TGTGCCAGCAGTGAGGCGGGAGGCGGGGTGGATACGCAGTATTTT
CDR3aa: CASSEAGGGVDTQYF
j_gene: TRBJ2-3
d_gene: TRBD2
abundance: few
v_gene: TRBV6-1

CDR3nt: TGTGCCAGCAGTGACGGGCGCGGGGGAGATACGCAGTATTTT
CDR3aa: CASSDGRGGDTQYF
j_gene: TRBJ2-3
d_gene: TRBD2
abundance: .
v_gene: TRBV6-4

CDR3nt: TGTGCCAGCAGCTTGTTCGCCGACTACGAGCAGTACTTC
CDR3aa: CASSLFADYEQYF
j_gene: TRBJ2-7
d_gene: .
abundance: .
v_gene: TRBV5-6

CDR3nt: TGTGCCAGCAGTTTCGGGCAGGATAATTCACCCCTCCACTTT
CDR3aa: CASSFGQDNSPLHF
j_gene: TRBJ1-6
d_gene: .
abundance: .
v_gene: TRBV28

CDR3nt: TGTGCCAGCAGTGTAACCGGAAGCACAGATACGCAGTATTTT
CDR3aa: CASSVTGSTDTQYF
j_gene: TRBJ2-3
d_gene: .
abundance: .
v_gene: TRBV2

CDR3nt: TGTGCCAGCAGTTTAAAAATTCAGGCCTATGGCTACACCTTC
CDR3aa: CASSLKIQAYGYTF
j_gene: TRBJ1-2
d_gene: .
abundance: few
v_gene: TRBV27

CDR3nt: TGTGCCAGCAGCCGGACCGACTACGAGCAGTACTTC
CDR3aa: CASSRTDYEQYF
j_gene: TRBJ2-7
d_gene: .
abundance: .
v_gene: TRBV5-6

CDR3nt: TGTGCCAGCAGCCAATCTCCTTCTTCCTCCTACGAGCAGTACTTC
CDR3aa: CASSQSPSSSYEQYF
j_gene: TRBJ2-7
d_gene: .
abundance: .
v_gene: TRBV4-2

CDR3nt: TGTGCCAGCAGCGTAGAGGGCAGGGGGCGATACGAGCAGTACTTC
CDR3aa: CASSVEGRGRYEQYF
j_gene: TRBJ2-7
d_gene: TRBD1
abundance: .
v_gene: TRBV9

CDR3nt: TGTGCCAGCAGCGAGGGGGTCTCTGGGGCCAACGTCCTGACTTTC
CDR3aa: CASSEGVSGANVLTF
j_gene: TRBJ2-6
d_gene: .
abundance: .
v_gene: TRBV9

CDR3nt: TGCAGCGTTGAAGATTACGGGGGAAGCCAAGAGACCCAGTACTTC
CDR3aa: CSVEDYGGSQETQYF
j_gene: TRBJ2-5
d_gene: .
abundance: .
v_gene: TRBV29-1

CDR3nt: TGCGCCAGCAGCCAAGAGGGGGAGGTTTCACCCCTCCACTTT
CDR3aa: CASSQEGEVSPLHF
j_gene: TRBJ1-6
d_gene: .
abundance: .
v_gene: TRBV4-3

CDR3nt: TGCGCCAGCAGCCAAGATTTAGGCGGACTCTTCACCGGGGAGCTGTTTTTT
CDR3aa: CASSQDLGGLFTGELFF
j_gene: TRBJ2-2
d_gene: .
abundance: .
v_gene: TRBV4-1

CDR3nt: TGTGCCAGCAGTTATAATTCACCCCTCCACTTT
CDR3aa: CASSYNSPLHF
j_gene: TRBJ1-6
d_gene: .
abundance: .
v_gene: TRBV28

CDR3nt: TGTGCCAGCAGTCTCACCCCCTACAATGAGCAGTTCTTC
CDR3aa: CASSLTPYNEQFF
j_gene: TRBJ2-1
d_gene: .
abundance: few
v_gene: TRBV6-5

CDR3nt: TGTGCCAGCAGTGGTCGGGAGGTAACCGGGGAGCTGTTTTTT
CDR3aa: CASSGREVTGELFF
j_gene: TRBJ2-2
d_gene: TRBD2
abundance: few
v_gene: TRBV28

CDR3nt: TGTGCCAGCATAGCCGGGGGCATGGACTACGAGCAGTACTTC
CDR3aa: CASIAGGMDYEQYF
j_gene: TRBJ2-7
d_gene: .
abundance: .
v_gene: TRBV7-7

CDR3nt: TGTGCCAGCAGCGTAGAAGGGACAGCCTCTGGAAACACCATATATTTT
CDR3aa: CASSVEGTASGNTIYF
j_gene: TRBJ1-3
d_gene: TRBD1
abundance: .
v_gene: TRBV9